The source of this TCR beta chain is a study of cytomegalovirus exposure and HLA in healthy donors. Study findings and constraints: The study assumed roughly uniform donor sequencing depth for presence/absence analyses. In an earlier analysis, most TCR beta V segments were productive about 90% or about 30% of the time. Fewer N-insertions than the roughly 700-donor mean were reportedly shown by an Asian-associated ancestry cluster in a later analysis.

The PCR ran on 60 Vbeta and 13 Jbeta primers. Original analysis: Approximately 11 million of the roughly 80 million unique TCR beta chains counted in a later analysis were shared. TCRdb keeps only in-frame clones here, not all; method: immunoSEQ multiplex PCR. V and J calls and clone size come straight from that table; D and trimming were deduced from the DNA. This sample has approximately 160,000 clones, with about 82% found just once. The CDR3 runs 12 residues. Germline loops: CDR1 SGHTA, CDR2 FQGNSA. On this clone: Its cognate antigen is unknown. Germline is not matched at one junction end, which may reflect a read error.

This chain uses TRBV7-2 with TRBJ2-3; no clear D. This clonotype was obtained from a female donor in good health and CMV-seronegative. The sample consisted of PBMCs. The CDR3 loop reads CASSLYPDAQYF. The CDR3 nucleotides are TGTGCCAGCAGCTTATACCCAGATGCGCAGTATTTT. The full variable domain, rest sourced from reference TRBV7-2 and TRBJ2-3, is GAGVSQSPSNKVTEKGKDVELRCDPISGHTALYWYRQSLGQGLEFLIYFQGNSAPDKSGLPSDRFSAERTGGSVSTLTIQRTQQEDSAVYLCASSLYPDAQYFGPGTRLTVL.